The present T cell receptor (beta chain) was sequenced within a study of cytomegalovirus exposure and HLA in healthy donors. Worth noting for this clone: The antigen is unknown.

The PCR made use of 60 Vbeta and 13 Jbeta primers. Libraries were prepared by immunoSEQ multiplex PCR; TCRdb keeps only in-frame clonotypes and omits some of them. The sample lists 250,000 or so clones; around 90% were seen once. General study results and limits: Segments of the TCR beta V type were, in most cases, productive about 87% or about 30% of the time in an earlier analysis. In a later analysis, the majority of CMV-associated beta chains seemingly showed HLA restriction. According to the study, roughly 180 TCR beta chains were cytomegalovirus-associated. Later on, a genetic analysis was performed. It linked a missense variant in DCLRE1C with V- and J-gene trimming of TCR beta.

CDR3 size: 16 residues. V lost 2 bases to trimming and J lost 8 bases; unmatched junction nucleotides: 11. Germline V gene sequence: CDR1 MNHEY, CDR2 SMNVEV (reference sequence). The chain uses TRBV27 and TRBJ2-5; 10 bases fit TRBD2. The clonotype was recovered from a girl aged 2 to 9 in good health and CMV-seronegative. The sample taken for sequencing was PBMCs. CDR3 residues: CASSLASGGHKGTQYF. CDR3 sequence (DNA): TGTGCCAGCAGTTTAGCTAGCGGGGGCCATAAGGGTACCCAGTACTTC.